Presented here are 20 T cell receptor beta chains from one specimen sequenced in a study of blood T cell repertoires in COVID-19. Assay: immunoSEQ multiplex PCR; the TCRdb copy retains only in-frame clones and omits some. The sample consists of 200,000 to 300,000 clones, 81% of them appearing once. Sequencing was performed on peripheral blood. The origin of the receptors is a woman older than 75 with acute or convalescent COVID-19.

The V gene is TRBV7-2, the J gene TRBJ2-1; 11 nucleotides match TRBD2. Germline V gene lookup returns CDR1 SGHTA and CDR2 FQGNSA. CDR3 length equals 16 residues. Trimming took 5 bases from V and 3 from J; bases not matched to a gene: 6. CDR3: CASSTTSGTHYNEQFF. The CDR3 DNA reads as TGTGCCAGCAGCACGACTAGCGGGACCCACTACAATGAGCAGTTCTTC.

The V gene is TRBV10-2, the J gene TRBJ1-5; tentatively, D is TRBD1 (5 bases). CDR1 and CDR2 (germline): WSHSY, SAAADI. V lost 6 bases to trimming and J lost 7 bases, with 10 bases between them. The length of the CDR3 is 12 residues. CDR3 DNA sequence: TGCGCCAGCAGGGGGGGGGAACAGCCCCAGCATTTT. This codes for CASRGGEQPQHF.

This sequence joins TRBV27 and TRBJ1-1; no clear D. This CDR3 has 15 amino acids. In germline, CDR1 is MNHEY, CDR2 SMNVEV (reference sequence). Trimming shortened V by 0 bases and J by 1 base, and 9 bases separated the two germline ends. CDR3 nucleotides: TGTGCCAGCAGTTTATCGCAACGGTCGAACACTGAAGCTTTCTTT. This gives the protein CASSLSQRSNTEAFF.

The CDR3 region has the DNA TGCGCCAGCAGCTTGGATACTAGCGGGGAACCGTACCAAGAGACCCAGTACTTC. Protein product: CASSLDTSGEPYQETQYF. This chain links TRBV5-1 with TRBJ2-5; 10 bases match TRBD2. Germline assignment: CDR1 SGHRS and CDR2 YFSETQ. This CDR3 is 18 amino acids long. V shed 0 bases, J shed 0 bases, and the junction held 8 bases outside the gene matches.

This clone was observed once. The J gene is TRBJ1-2, the V gene TRBV20-1; no clear D. V was cut by 3 bases and J by 5 bases, with 10 bases left in between. Germline loops: CDR1 DFQATT, CDR2 SNEGSKA (reference sequence). The CDR3 runs 12 residues. The CDR3 nucleotides are TGCAGTGCTAGTCGGGAAGGTTATGGCTACACCTTC. This sequence encodes CSASREGYGYTF.

This clone has more than one count but fewer than ten. This sequence joins TRBV4-1 and TRBJ1-2; weak D call: TRBD1 (6 bases). The CDR3 covers 16 residues. The germline V gene encodes CDR1 MGHRA and CDR2 YSYEKL. With 1 base removed from V and 2 bases from J, the gap between germline ends came to 14 bases. The CDR3 DNA reads TGCGCCAGCAGCCAAGTATTGGCAGGGGTCAACTATGGCTACACCTTC. It encodes CASSQVLAGVNYGYTF.

The rearrangement joins TRBV10-3 to TRBJ1-1; no reliable D call. Trimming removed 5 bases at V and 6 bases at J, with 10 bases between. The CDR3 has 12 residues. In germline, CDR1 is ENHRY, CDR2 SYGVKD. The CDR3 protein is CAISPVGAEAFF. In DNA, the CDR3 is TGTGCCATCAGTCCGGTCGGTGCTGAAGCTTTCTTT.

V is TRBV9 and J is TRBJ2-3, with a possible D match to TRBD2 (6 bases). Germline V lookup: CDR1 SGDLS, CDR2 YYNGEE. The CDR3 extends over 15 amino acids. The ends were cut back, 1 base at V and 0 bases at J, with 9 bases in the middle. The CDR3: CASSVTSTSTDTQYF. CDR3 nucleotide sequence: TGTGCCAGCAGCGTAACTAGCACCAGCACAGATACGCAGTATTTT.

The V gene is TRBV18, the J gene TRBJ1-6; D possibly corresponds to TRBD1 (5 bases). The V gene's germline CDR1 is KGHSH and CDR2 LQKENI. This CDR3 has 15 amino acids. V was pared by 1 base and J by 3 bases, with 7 bases between. Here the CDR3 reads CASSPRTYYNSPLHF. The CDR3 bases are TGTGCCAGCTCACCACGGACATACTATAATTCACCCCTCCACTTT. The variable domain in full, completed from reference TRBV18 and TRBJ1-6, reads NAGVMQNPRHLVRRRGQEARLRCSPMKGHSHVYWYRQLPEEGLKFMVYLQKENIIDESGMPKERFSAEFPKEGPSILRIQQVVRGDSAAYFCASSPRTYYNSPLHFGNGTRLTVT.

V gene TRBV6-6 combines with J gene TRBJ1-5; no clear D. The length of the CDR3 is 14 residues. Trimming removed 0 bases at V and 5 bases at J, with 8 bases between. From germline, CDR1 is MNHNY and CDR2 SVGAGI (reference sequence). For the CDR3, the DNA is TGTGCCAGCAGTTACTCGTCCCGCGATCAGCCCCAGCATTTT. Amino acids: CASSYSSRDQPQHF.

As DNA, the CDR3 is TGTGCCAGCTCATCTGGGACAGGGGGTCCGAACACCGGGGAGCTGTTTTTT. This codes for CASSSGTGGPNTGELFF. The rearrangement links TRBV18 to TRBJ2-2, with 11 bases lining up with TRBD1. The CDR3 sequence is 17 residues long. The germline gives CDR1 KGHSH, CDR2 LQKENI. The V gene end was trimmed by 5 bases and the J gene end by 0 bases; junction bases not matched to a gene: 5.

The chain employs TRBV29-1 and TRBJ1-5; D is ambiguous. Germline lookup yields CDR1 SQVTM and CDR2 ANQGSEA. This CDR3 contains 14 residues. V lost 4 bases to trimming and J lost 0 bases, with 10 bases between them. The CDR3 DNA reads TGCAGCGTTGCGGCCGGGAATAGCAATCAGCCCCAGCATTTT. The encoded protein is CSVAAGNSNQPQHF.

The chain links TRBV7-8 to TRBJ1-4; tentative D call: TRBD1 (5 bases). Trimming cost V 5 bases and J 0 bases, with 16 bases left between them. The germline V gene encodes CDR1 SGHVS and CDR2 FQNEAQ. The CDR3 loop spans 17 amino acids. The CDR3 nucleotides read TGTGCCAGCAGCCCTGCAGGAGGGGCCGCAACTAATGAAAAACTGTTTTTT. It codes for CASSPAGGAATNEKLFF.

Only a few counts were recorded for this clone. This chain links TRBV5-1 with TRBJ2-1; no clear D. V dropped 0 bases and J dropped 9 bases, with 10 bases sitting between them. The CDR3 has 13 amino acids. The germline CDR1 and CDR2 sequences are SGHRS and YFSETQ. The CDR3 DNA sequence: TGCGCCAGCAGCTTGGTCGGGTGGAGTGAGCAGTTCTTC. Protein sequence: CASSLVGWSEQFF.

V and J are TRBV11-2 and TRBJ2-7, with D tentatively TRBD2 (7 bases). The germline V and J ends were trimmed by 3 bases and 0 bases, with 12 bases remaining between them. The germline V gene encodes CDR1 SGHAT and CDR2 FQNNGV. This CDR3 comprises 15 residues. For the CDR3, the DNA is TGTGCCAGCAGCTTTAGGGGGGGCGACTCCTACGAGCAGTACTTC. As protein: CASSFRGGDSYEQYF.

This clone was seen more than once but under ten times. The chain combines TRBV3-1 (or the pseudogene TRBV3-2) with TRBJ1-3, with TRBD1 matching over 7 bases. Germline values: CDR1 LGHDT, CDR2 YNNKEL (reference sequence). The junction had 7 bases not matched to a gene; V was cut back by 4 bases and J by 4 bases. The CDR3 consists of 15 residues. CDR3 in DNA: TGTGCCAGCAGCCGGGAGCTGGGACAGGGAAACACCATATATTTT. Protein product: CASSRELGQGNTIYF.

The chain carries TRBV19 and TRBJ1-1, with TRBD1 matching over 7 bases. The trim removed 3 bases at V and 1 base at J, leaving 2 bases unmatched. The CDR3 totals 14 residues. Germline CDR1 is LNHDA and CDR2 is SQIVND (reference sequence). The CDR3 nucleotides are TGTGCCAGTAGTATGGACAGGTGGAACACTGAAGCTTTCTTT. Its translation is CASSMDRWNTEAFF.

This sequence joins TRBV12-3 or TRBV12-4 and TRBJ2-5; unclear D gene. Trimming cost V 3 bases and J 2 bases, with 7 bases left between them. The CDR3 extends over 13 amino acids. The CDR3 here is CASSFVQQETQYF. The CDR3 DNA reads as TGTGCCAGCAGTTTCGTGCAGCAAGAGACCCAGTACTTC.

This chain connects TRBV19 to TRBJ2-2; TRBD1 matches 9 bases. The CDR3 covers 14 residues. CDR1 is LNHDA, CDR2 SQIVND, per germline (reference sequence). Unmatched junction bases numbered 9, after V lost 11 bases and J lost 5 bases. CDR3 residues: CASKWDRETGELFF. The CDR3 nucleotides are TGTGCCTCAAAGTGGGACAGGGAGACCGGGGAGCTGTTTTTT.

V usage is TRBV5-1 and J usage is TRBJ2-7; 11 bases agree with TRBD1. The germline gives CDR1 SGHRS, CDR2 YFSETQ. The length of the CDR3 is 20 residues. After removal of 1 base from V and 0 bases from J, the junction contained 15 bases not matched to a gene. CDR3 nucleotides: TGCGCCAGCAGCTTGTTCCTATACGGACAGGGGGCGGGCCGCTCCTACGAGCAGTACTTC. Translating gives CASSLFLYGQGAGRSYEQYF. Full variable domain (missing parts from reference TRBV5-1 and TRBJ2-7): KAGVTQTPRYLIKTRGQQVTLSCSPISGHRSVSWYQQTPGQGLQFLFEYFSETQRNKGNFPGRFSGRQFSNSRSEMNVSTLELGDSALYLCASSLFLYGQGAGRSYEQYFGPGTRLTVT.